This paragraph covers one T cell receptor (beta chain) sequence. Germline V gene lookup returns CDR1 MNHGY and CDR2 SAAAGT. This CDR3 region has 14 residues. The V and J ends lost 7 bases and 0 bases respectively, with 7 bases between them. This record comes from a study of blood T cell repertoires in COVID-19. Overall study context: Collection of acute and convalescent COVID-19 samples took place in the United States, Italy and Spain. Nucleic acid was either cDNA or gDNA, and it came from T cells, B-cell-depleted T cells, or PBMCs.

Original analysis: Reference gene primers were amplified, and this amplification served to estimate nucleated cell counts. Only in-frame clones appear in the TCRdb table, and some are missing; sequencing was by immunoSEQ multiplex PCR. V, J and clone size reflect that table, while D and trimming were determined from the DNA. The sample lists approximately 260,000 clones, about 88% occurring once. The TCR comes from a man aged 18 to 30 with active or convalescent COVID-19. The gene calls are TRBV6-8 and TRBJ1-6; D call uncertain. The source material was peripheral blood. CDR3 amino acids: CASKKSSYNSPLHF. Written as DNA, the CDR3 is TGTGCCAGCAAGAAGAGCTCCTATAATTCACCCCTCCACTTT.